This T cell receptor (beta chain) was recovered during a study of T-cell reconstitution after alpha-beta-depleted transplantation in children. Unique molecular identifiers were used to barcode this TCRbeta library. TCRdb analysed the PCR reads with MiXCR anew, one entry per CDR3 protein. The table includes 200,000 or so distinct CDR3 sequences, 8.4% detected once. The study, taken as a whole, reports: Certain patients had high TCRbeta diversity at day 60, and it came from recipient T cells and thymic progenitors that survived. When one year had passed after transplant, most T-cell counts and diversity came from newly produced T cells. Reportedly, roughly two months post-transplant, alpha-beta T cells arose from several hundred expanded graft clones.

The CDR3 has 17 residues. The germline V gene encodes CDR1 LGHDT and CDR2 YNNKEL (reference sequence). V gave up 0 bases and J gave up 5 bases; unmatched junction bases: 9. A few counts support this clonotype. Its antigen is unidentified. This receptor was identified in a male patient under 10 years old who had a stem cell transplant for acute myeloid leukemia, so the T cells may come from the graft donor. This rearrangement joins TRBV3-1 to TRBJ2-5, with 10 bases lining up with TRBD2. The material sequenced was PBMCs, mostly from graft donor cells, taken 360 days after TCRalphabeta/CD19-depleted stem cell transplant. The DNA of the CDR3 is TGTGCCAGCAGCCAAGATGTGGCTAGCGGGAGTTGGGAGACCCAGTACTTC. This translates into CASSQDVASGSWETQYF.